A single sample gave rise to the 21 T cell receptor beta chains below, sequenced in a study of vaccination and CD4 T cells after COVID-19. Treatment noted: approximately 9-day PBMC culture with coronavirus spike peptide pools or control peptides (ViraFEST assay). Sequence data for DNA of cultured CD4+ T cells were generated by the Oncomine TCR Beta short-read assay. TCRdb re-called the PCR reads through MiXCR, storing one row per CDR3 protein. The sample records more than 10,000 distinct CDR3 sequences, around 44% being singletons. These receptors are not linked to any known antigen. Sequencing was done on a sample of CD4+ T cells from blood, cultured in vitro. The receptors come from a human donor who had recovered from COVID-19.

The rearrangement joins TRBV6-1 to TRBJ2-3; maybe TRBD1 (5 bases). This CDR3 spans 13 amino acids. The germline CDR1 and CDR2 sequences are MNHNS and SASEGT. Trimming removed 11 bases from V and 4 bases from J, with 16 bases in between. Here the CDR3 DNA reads TGTGCCTATCAGGTTAGGGGCGCAGATACGCAGTATTTT. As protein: CAYQVRGADTQYF.

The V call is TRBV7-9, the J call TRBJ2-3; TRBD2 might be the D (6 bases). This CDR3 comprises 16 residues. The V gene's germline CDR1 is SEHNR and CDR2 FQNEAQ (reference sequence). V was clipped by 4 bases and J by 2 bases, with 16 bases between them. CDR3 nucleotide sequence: TGTGCCAGCAGCTGGGGAGGAGGGCGAGACACAGATACGCAGTATTTT. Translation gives CASSWGGGRDTDTQYF.

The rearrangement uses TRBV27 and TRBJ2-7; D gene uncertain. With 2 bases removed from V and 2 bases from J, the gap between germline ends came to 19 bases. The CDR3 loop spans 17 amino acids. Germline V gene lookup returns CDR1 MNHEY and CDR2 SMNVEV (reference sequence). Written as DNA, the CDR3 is TGTGCCAGCAGTTTAACGATGGCCGACCCCCTCGCCTACGAGCAGTACTTC. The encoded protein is CASSLTMADPLAYEQYF.

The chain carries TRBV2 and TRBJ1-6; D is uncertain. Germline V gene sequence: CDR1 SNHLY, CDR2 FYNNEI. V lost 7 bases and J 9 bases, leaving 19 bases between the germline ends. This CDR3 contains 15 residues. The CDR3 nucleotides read TGTGCCAGCAAGGAAATGGCGACGATGCGTTCACCCCTCCACTTT. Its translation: CASKEMATMRSPLHF.

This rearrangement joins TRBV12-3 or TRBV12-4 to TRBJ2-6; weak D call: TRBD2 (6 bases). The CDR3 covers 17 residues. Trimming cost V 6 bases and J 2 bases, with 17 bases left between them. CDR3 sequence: CASRGLRRATGANVLTF. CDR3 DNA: TGTGCCAGCAGGGGGCTTAGGAGGGCTACTGGGGCCAACGTCCTGACTTTC.

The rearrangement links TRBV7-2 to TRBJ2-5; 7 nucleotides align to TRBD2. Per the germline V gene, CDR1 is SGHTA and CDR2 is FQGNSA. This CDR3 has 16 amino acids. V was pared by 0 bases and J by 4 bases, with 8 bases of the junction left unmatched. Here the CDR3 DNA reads TGTGCCAGCAGCTTAGCTCTCCGACTAGCCGGAGAGACCCAGTACTTC. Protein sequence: CASSLALRLAGETQYF.

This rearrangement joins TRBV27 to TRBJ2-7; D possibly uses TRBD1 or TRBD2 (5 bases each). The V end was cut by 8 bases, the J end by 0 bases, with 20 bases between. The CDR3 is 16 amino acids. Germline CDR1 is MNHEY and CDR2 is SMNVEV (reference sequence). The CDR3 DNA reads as TGTGCCAGCGCGCTGGGGGTGGGGCGCTCCTCCTACGAGCAGTACTTC. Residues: CASALGVGRSSYEQYF.

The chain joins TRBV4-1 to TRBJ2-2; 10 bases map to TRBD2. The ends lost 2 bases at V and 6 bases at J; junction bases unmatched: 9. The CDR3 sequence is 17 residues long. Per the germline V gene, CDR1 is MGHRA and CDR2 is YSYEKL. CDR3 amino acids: CASSQLTLAGAAGELFF. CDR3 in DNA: TGCGCCAGCAGCCAATTGACTCTAGCGGGAGCGGCCGGGGAGCTGTTTTTT.

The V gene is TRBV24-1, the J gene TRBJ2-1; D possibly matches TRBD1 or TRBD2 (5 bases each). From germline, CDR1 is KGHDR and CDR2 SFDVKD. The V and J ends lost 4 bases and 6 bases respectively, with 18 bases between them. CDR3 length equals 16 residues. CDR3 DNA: TGTGCCACCAGTGACCTCCGAGGGGACGGAGGCAATGAGCAGTTCTTC. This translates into CATSDLRGDGGNEQFF.

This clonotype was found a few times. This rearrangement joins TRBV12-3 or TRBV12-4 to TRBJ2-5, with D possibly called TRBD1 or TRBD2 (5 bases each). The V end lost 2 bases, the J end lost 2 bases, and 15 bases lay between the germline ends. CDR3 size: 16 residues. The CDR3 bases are TGTGCCAGCAGTTTAAGGGGCGGGTCAAGACAAGAGACCCAGTACTTC. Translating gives CASSLRGGSRQETQYF.

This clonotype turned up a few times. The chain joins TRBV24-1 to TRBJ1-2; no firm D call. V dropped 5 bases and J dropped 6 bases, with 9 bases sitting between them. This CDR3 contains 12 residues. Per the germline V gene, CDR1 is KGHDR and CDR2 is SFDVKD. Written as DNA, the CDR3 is TGTGCCACCAGTGGGGCATGGAATGGCTACACCTTC. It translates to CATSGAWNGYTF.

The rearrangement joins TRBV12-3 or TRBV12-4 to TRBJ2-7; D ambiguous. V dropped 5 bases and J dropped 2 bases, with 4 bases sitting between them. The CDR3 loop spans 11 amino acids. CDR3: CASSPAYEQYF. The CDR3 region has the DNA TGTGCCAGCAGTCCGGCCTACGAGCAGTACTTC.

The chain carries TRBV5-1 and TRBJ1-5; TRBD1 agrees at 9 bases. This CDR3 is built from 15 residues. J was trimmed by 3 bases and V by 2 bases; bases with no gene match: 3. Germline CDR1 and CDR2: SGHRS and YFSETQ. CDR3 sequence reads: CASSFGTGYNQPQHF. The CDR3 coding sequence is TGCGCCAGCAGCTTTGGGACAGGGTACAATCAGCCCCAGCATTTT.

CDR3: CASSSRGSSAGELFF. CDR3 DNA: TGTGCCAGCAGCTCTCGGGGGAGTTCGGCCGGGGAGCTGTTTTTT. The rearrangement uses TRBV12-3 or TRBV12-4 and TRBJ2-2, with D tentatively TRBD2 (6 bases). The CDR3 is 15 residues long. Trimming left V 6 bases short and J 6 bases short, with 17 bases between.

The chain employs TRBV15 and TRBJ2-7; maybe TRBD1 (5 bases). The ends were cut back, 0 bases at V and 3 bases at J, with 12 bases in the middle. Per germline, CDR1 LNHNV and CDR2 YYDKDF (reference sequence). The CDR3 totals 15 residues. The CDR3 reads CATSRDRGSHYEQYF. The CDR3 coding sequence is TGTGCCACCAGCAGAGATAGGGGCAGCCACTACGAGCAGTACTTC.

The CDR3 DNA reads TGTGCCAGCAGCGTAGGAGGACAGAGCGACTATGGCTACACCTTC. Translating gives CASSVGGQSDYGYTF. The chain couples TRBV9 to TRBJ1-2; tentatively, D is TRBD1 (6 bases). V lost 0 bases and J 3 bases, leaving 12 bases between the germline ends. The germline V gene has CDR1 SGDLS and CDR2 YYNGEE. The CDR3 covers 15 residues.

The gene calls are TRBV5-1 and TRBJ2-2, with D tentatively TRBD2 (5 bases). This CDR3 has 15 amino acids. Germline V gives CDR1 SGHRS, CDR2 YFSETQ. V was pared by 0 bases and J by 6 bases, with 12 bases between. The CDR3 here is CASSLDLTGSGELFF. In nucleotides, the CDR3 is TGCGCCAGCAGCTTGGACCTAACGGGGTCCGGGGAGCTGTTTTTT.

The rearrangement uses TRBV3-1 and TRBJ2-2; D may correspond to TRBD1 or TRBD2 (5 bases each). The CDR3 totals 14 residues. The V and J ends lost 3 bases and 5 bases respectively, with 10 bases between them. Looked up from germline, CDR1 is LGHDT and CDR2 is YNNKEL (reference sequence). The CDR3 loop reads CASSQGVGTGELFF. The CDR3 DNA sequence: TGTGCCAGCAGCCAGGGGGTGGGGACCGGGGAGCTGTTTTTT.

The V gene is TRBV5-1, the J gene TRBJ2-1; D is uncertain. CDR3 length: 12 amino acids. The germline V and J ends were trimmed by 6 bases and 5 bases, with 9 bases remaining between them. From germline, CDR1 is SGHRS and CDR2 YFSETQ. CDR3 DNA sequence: TGCGCCAGCAAGGCAGGTAACAATGAGCAGTTCTTC. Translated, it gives CASKAGNNEQFF.

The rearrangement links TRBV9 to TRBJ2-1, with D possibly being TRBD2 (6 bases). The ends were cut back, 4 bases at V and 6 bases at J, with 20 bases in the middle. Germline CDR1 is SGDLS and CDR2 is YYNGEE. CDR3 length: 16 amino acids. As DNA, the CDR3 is TGTGCCAGCAGCCCCCAGTCGGCTCTAGCGCCCAATGAGCAGTTCTTC. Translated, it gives CASSPQSALAPNEQFF.

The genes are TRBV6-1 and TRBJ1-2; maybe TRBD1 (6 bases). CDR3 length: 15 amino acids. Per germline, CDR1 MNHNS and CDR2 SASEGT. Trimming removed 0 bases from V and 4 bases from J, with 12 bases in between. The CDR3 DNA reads TGTGCCAGCAGTGAAGCGAGACAGGCTAGCTATGGCTACACCTTC. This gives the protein CASSEARQASYGYTF.